The entry below gives a single T cell receptor (beta chain) sequence along with its context. Measured with immunoSEQ multiplex PCR; TCRdb has only the in-frame clones, and not every one. The data contain about 160,000 clones, approximately 95% of them singletons. The sample originates from a study of blood T cell repertoires in COVID-19. Study background: Whether acute or convalescent, the COVID-19 samples came from the United States, Italy and Spain. Sources were T cells, B-cell-depleted T cells, or PBMCs; the material itself was cDNA or gDNA.

The Seattle patients joined while their infection was active and were tracked longitudinally afterward. V shed 7 bases, J shed 5 bases, and the junction held 7 bases outside the gene matches. The CDR3 loop spans 15 amino acids. Germline lookup yields CDR1 SGHTA and CDR2 FQGNSA. V is TRBV7-2 and J is TRBJ2-3; 12 bases agree with TRBD1. Sequenced material: peripheral blood. The source of this sequence is a woman in her sixties with COVID-19, enrolled during active disease. The CDR3 DNA reads TGTGCCAGCAACAGGGGACAGGGGGCTGTAGATACGCAGTATTTT. It is translated as CASNRGQGAVDTQYF.